This T cell receptor (beta chain) was sequenced in a study of cytomegalovirus exposure and HLA in healthy donors. Study context: Inside one of the first data releases sat 75 million to 100 million unique TCRs taken from HLA-typed donors.

Both 60 Vbeta primers and 13 Jbeta primers went into the PCR. Authors' analysis steps: The authors later counted approximately 80 million unique TCR beta chains, some 9.9 million of them shared. Clones were sequenced by immunoSEQ multiplex PCR, and TCRdb holds only the in-frame ones, with some missing. V, J and clone size are those of that table, while D and trimming were read from the DNA. Of approximately 110,000 clones in the sample, approximately 71% were seen once. A note on this clone: The antigen remains unidentified.

Study-wide results and limits: It was 150 to 200 TCR beta chains that were listed as cytomegalovirus-associated. CMV serostatus was the sole immune exposure information available.

Germline loops: CDR1 MNHEY, CDR2 SVGAGI. The CDR3 spans 15 residues. V was clipped by 7 bases and J by 0 bases; unmatched bases: 4. The sample was PBMCs. The origin of this receptor is a woman aged 70-85 years in good health and CMV-seropositive. V gene TRBV6-5 combines with J gene TRBJ2-5; TRBD2 matches 11 bases. The CDR3 spells CASTRLAGYQETQYF. The DNA for the CDR3 is TGTGCCAGCACCAGACTAGCGGGGTACCAAGAGACCCAGTACTTC.